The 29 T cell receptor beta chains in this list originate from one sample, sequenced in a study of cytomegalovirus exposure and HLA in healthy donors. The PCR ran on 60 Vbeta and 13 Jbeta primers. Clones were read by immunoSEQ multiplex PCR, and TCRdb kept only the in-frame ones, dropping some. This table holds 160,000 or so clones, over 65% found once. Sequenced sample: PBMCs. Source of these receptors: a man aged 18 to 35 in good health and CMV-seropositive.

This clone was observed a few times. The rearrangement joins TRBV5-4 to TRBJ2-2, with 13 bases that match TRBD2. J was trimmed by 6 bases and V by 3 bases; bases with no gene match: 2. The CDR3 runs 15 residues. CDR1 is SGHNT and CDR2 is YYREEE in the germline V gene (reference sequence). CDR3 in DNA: TGTGCCAGCAGCTCCGGACTAGCGGGGGCCGGGGAGCTGTTTTTT. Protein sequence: CASSSGLAGAGELFF.

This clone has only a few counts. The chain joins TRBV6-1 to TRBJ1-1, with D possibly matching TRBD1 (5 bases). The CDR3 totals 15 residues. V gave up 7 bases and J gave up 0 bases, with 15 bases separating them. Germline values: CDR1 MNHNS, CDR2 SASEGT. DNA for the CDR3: TGTGCCAGCATCAGCGCGGGGCGGATGAACACTGAAGCTTTCTTT. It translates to CASISAGRMNTEAFF.

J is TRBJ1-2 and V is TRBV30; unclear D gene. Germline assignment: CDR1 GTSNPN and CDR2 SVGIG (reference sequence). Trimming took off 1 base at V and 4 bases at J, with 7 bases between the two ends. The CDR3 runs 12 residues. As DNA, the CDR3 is TGTGCCTGGAGTGGGGAGGCCTATGGCTACACCTTC. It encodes CAWSGEAYGYTF.

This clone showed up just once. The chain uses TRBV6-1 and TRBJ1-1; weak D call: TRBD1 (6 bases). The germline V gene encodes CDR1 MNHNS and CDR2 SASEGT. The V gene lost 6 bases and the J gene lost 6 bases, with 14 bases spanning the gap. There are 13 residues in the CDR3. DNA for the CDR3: TGTGCCAGCAGCCGGGACATCCAGGCTGAAGCTTTCTTT. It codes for CASSRDIQAEAFF.

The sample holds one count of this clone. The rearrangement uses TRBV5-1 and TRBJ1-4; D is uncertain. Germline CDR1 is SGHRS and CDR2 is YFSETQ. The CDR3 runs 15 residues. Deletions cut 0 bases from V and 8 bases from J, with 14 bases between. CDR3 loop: CASSLAGGREEKLFF. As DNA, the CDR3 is TGCGCCAGCAGCTTGGCCGGCGGGCGGGAGGAAAAACTGTTTTTT.

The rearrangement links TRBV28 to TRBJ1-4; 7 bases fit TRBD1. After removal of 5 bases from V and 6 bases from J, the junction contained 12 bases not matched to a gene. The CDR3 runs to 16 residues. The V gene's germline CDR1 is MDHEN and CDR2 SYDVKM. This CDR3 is CASSPYGRGEDEKLFF. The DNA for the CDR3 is TGTGCCAGCAGTCCTTATGGCAGGGGGGAGGATGAAAAACTGTTTTTT. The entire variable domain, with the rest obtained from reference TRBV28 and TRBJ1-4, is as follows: DVKVTQSSRYLVKRTGEKVFLECVQDMDHENMFWYRQDPGLGLRLIYFSYDVKMKEKGDIPEGYSVSREKKERFSLILESASTNQTSMYLCASSPYGRGEDEKLFFGSGTQLSVL.

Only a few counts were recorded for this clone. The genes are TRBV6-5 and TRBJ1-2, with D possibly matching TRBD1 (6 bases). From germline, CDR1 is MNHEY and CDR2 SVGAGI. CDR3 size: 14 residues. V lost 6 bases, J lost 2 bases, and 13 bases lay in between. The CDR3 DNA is TGTGCCAGCAGGCCGATAGGACAGAACTATGGCTACACCTTC. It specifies CASRPIGQNYGYTF.

The CDR3 here is CASSIDRTGRDGDTEAFF. The CDR3 DNA follows: TGTGCCAGTAGTATAGATAGGACAGGGCGGGACGGGGACACTGAAGCTTTCTTT. The J gene is TRBJ1-1, the V gene TRBV19; TRBD1 agrees at 8 bases. V was clipped by 0 bases and J by 3 bases; unmatched bases: 12. The CDR3 totals 18 residues. The germline gives CDR1 LNHDA, CDR2 SQIVND (reference sequence).

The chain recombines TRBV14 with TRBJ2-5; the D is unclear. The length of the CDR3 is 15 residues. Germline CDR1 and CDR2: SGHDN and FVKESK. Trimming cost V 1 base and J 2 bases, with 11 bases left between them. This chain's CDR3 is CASSQGLSVQETQYF. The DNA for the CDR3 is TGTGCCAGCAGCCAAGGTCTTTCGGTTCAAGAGACCCAGTACTTC.

CDR3 sequence (DNA): TGTGCTAGTGGTTTGGTCTGTGGGATGATTTTAACCTCGACTAGCGGGGAGCAGTACGTC. Its protein product is CASGLVCGMILTSTSGEQYV. The chain recombines TRBV12-5 with TRBJ2-7; 10 nucleotides agree with TRBD2. The V and J ends lost 0 bases and 7 bases, in that order; junction bases with no gene match: 21. In germline, CDR1 is LGHNT, CDR2 FRNRAP. The CDR3 runs 20 residues.

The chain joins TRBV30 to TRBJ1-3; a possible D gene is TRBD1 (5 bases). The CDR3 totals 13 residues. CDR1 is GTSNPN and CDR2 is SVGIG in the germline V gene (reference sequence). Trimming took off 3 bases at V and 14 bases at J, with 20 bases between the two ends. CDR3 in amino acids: CAWRSNRGGAVYF. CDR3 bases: TGTGCCTGGAGATCTAACAGAGGTGGGGCAGTATATTTT.

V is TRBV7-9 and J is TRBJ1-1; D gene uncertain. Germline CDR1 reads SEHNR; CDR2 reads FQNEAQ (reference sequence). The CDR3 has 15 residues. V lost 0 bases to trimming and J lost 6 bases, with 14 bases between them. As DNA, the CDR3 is TGTGCCAGCAGCTTAGCGGGCGGGAGGGAGGCTGAAGCTTTCTTT. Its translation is CASSLAGGREAEAFF.

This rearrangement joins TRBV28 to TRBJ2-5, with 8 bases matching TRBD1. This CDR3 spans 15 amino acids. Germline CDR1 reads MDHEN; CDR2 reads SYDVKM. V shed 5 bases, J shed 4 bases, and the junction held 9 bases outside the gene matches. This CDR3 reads CASSLRQGSRETQYF. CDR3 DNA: TGTGCCAGCAGTCTCCGACAGGGGAGTCGAGAGACCCAGTACTTC.

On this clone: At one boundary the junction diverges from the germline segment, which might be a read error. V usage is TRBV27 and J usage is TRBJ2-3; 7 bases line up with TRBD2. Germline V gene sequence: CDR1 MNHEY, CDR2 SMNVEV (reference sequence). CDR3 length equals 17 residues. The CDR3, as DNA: TGTGCCAGCAGTTTACGTATGGGAGCGGGATTCACAGGTACGCAGTATTTT. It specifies CASSLRMGAGFTGTQYF.

This CDR3 is CASRPGLAVDEQFF. CDR3 in DNA: TGTGCCAGCAGACCGGGACTAGCGGTAGATGAGCAGTTCTTC. The gene calls are TRBV6-1 and TRBJ2-1; 11 nucleotides line up with TRBD2. With 6 bases clipped from V and 8 bases from J, the junction kept 6 bases outside the gene matches. The germline gives CDR1 MNHNS, CDR2 SASEGT. The CDR3 runs 14 residues.

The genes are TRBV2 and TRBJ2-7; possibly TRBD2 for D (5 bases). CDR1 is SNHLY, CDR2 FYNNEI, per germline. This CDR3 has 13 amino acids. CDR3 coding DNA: TGTGCCAGCAGCCCCCGGACCACCGGGGAGCAGCACGTC. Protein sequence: CASSPRTTGEQHV.

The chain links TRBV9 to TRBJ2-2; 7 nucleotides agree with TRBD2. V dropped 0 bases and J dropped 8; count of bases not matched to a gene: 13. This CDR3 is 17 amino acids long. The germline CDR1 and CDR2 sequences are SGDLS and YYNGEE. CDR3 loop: CASSVDPAGPTTGELFF. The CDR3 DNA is TGTGCCAGCAGCGTAGATCCAGCGGGACCTACTACTGGGGAGCTGTTTTTT.

Written as DNA, the CDR3 is TGTGCCAGTAGTATTCAGGCTCCCCATGGCTACACCTTC. Its protein product is CASSIQAPHGYTF. The chain carries TRBV19 and TRBJ1-2; D remains unclear. This CDR3 is 13 amino acids long. The V and J ends lost 3 bases and 6 bases respectively, with 11 bases between them. Per the germline V gene, CDR1 is LNHDA and CDR2 is SQIVND (reference sequence).

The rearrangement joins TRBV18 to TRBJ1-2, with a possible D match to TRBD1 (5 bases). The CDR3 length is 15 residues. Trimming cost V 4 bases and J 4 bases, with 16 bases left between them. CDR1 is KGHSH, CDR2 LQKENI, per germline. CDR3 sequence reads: CASSLTEALLYGYTF. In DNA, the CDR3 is TGTGCCAGCTCACTGACAGAGGCGCTACTCTATGGCTACACCTTC.

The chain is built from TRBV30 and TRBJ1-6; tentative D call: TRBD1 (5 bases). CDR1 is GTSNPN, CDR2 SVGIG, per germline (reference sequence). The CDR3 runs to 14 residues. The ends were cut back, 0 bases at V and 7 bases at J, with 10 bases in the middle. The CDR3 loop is CAWSVGGENSPLHF. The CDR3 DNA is TGTGCCTGGAGTGTCGGGGGAGAGAATTCACCCCTCCACTTT. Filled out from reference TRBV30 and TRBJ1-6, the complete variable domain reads SQTIHQWPATLVQPVGSPLSLECTVEGTSNPNLYWYRQAAGRGLQLLFYSVGIGQISSEVPQNLSASRPQDRQFILSSKKLLLSDSGFYLCAWSVGGENSPLHFGNGTRLTVT.

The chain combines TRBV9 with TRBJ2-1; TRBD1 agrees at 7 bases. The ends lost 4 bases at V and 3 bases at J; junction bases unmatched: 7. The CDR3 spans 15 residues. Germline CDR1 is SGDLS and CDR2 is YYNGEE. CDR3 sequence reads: CASSSRDRIYNEQFF. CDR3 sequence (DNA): TGTGCCAGCAGCTCCCGGGACAGAATCTACAATGAGCAGTTCTTC.

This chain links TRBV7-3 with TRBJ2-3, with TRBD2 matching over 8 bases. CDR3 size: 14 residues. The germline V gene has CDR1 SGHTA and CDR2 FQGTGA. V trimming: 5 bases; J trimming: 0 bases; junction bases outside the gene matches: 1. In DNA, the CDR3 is TGTGCCAGCAGCGGCGGGGGGAGCACAGATACGCAGTATTTT. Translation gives CASSGGGSTDTQYF.

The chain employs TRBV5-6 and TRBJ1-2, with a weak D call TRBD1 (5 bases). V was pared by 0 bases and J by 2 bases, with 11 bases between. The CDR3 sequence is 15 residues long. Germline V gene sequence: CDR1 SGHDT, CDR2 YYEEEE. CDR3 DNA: TGTGCCAGCAGCTTGGTCCCCAGGGAAAACTATGGCTACACCTTC. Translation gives CASSLVPRENYGYTF.

The CDR3 region is CASSLTGQYQPQHF. The CDR3 nucleotides read TGTGCCAGCAGTTTAACAGGCCAGTACCAGCCCCAGCATTTT. This chain uses TRBV27 with TRBJ1-5, with a tentative D call TRBD1 (5 bases). The V end lost 2 bases, the J end lost 7 bases, and 12 bases lay between the germline ends. The CDR3 covers 14 residues. Germline V lookup: CDR1 MNHEY, CDR2 SMNVEV (reference sequence).

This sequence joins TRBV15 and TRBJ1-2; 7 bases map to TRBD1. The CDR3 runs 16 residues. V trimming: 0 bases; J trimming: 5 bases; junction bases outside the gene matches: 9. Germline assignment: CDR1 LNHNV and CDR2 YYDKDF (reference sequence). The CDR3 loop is CATSRDTGQDLYGYTF. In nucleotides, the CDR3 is TGTGCCACCAGCAGAGATACAGGACAGGATCTTTATGGCTACACCTTC.

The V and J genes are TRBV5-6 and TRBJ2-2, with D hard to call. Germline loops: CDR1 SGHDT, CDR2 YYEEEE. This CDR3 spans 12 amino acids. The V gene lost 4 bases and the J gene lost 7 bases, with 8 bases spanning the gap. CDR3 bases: TGTGCCAGCAGCCCCGGCGGCGGGGAGCTGTTTTTT. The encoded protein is CASSPGGGELFF.

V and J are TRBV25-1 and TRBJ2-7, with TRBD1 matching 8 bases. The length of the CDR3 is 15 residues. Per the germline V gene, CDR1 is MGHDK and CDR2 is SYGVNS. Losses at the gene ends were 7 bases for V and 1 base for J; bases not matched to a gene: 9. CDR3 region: CASTGMNRGSYEQYV. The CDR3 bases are TGTGCCAGCACGGGGATGAACAGGGGGTCCTACGAGCAGTACGTC.

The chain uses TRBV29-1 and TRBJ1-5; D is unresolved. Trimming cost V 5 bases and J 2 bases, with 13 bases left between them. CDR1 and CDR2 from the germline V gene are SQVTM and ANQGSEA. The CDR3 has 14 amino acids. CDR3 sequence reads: CSVILPVGNQPQHF. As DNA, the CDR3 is TGCAGCGTTATTCTCCCGGTGGGCAATCAGCCCCAGCATTTT.

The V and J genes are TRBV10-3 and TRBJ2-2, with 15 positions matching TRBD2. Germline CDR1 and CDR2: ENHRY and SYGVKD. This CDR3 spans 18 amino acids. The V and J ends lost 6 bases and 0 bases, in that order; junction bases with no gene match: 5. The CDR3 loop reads CAIRRGLAGGSNTGELFF. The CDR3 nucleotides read TGTGCCATCAGAAGGGGACTAGCGGGGGGATCGAACACCGGGGAGCTGTTTTTT.